The 7 T cell receptor beta chains in this list originate from one sample, sequenced in a study of response to subunit inactivated influenza vaccine. TCRdb re-derived calls from the RT-PCR reads in MiXCR, one entry per CDR3 protein. This repertoire shows roughly 620,000 distinct CDR3 sequences, about 11% found once; its top ten account for 9.5% to 11%. This same sample was also taken into another study, of T cells expressing NK-cell markers. From that report: Beta-chain TCR cDNA was generated via 5'RACE template switching with UMIs.

The sequences come from PBMCs from blood, collected on the day of vaccination. Every receptor here comes from a man in his fifties or sixties who received an inactivated influenza vaccine.

In this sample, this clonotype turned up once. V is TRBV7-3 and J is TRBJ2-1, with D perhaps given as TRBD1 or TRBD2 (5 bases each). The V end lost 7 bases, the J end lost 5 bases, and 15 bases lay between the germline ends. CDR1 is SGHTA and CDR2 is FQGTGA in the germline V gene. This CDR3 is built from 14 residues. CDR3 in DNA: TGTGCCAGCAACTCGGGGCCGAATAACAATGAGCAGTTCTTC. Encoded protein: CASNSGPNNNEQFF. Full variable domain (outside the CDR3, taken from reference TRBV7-3 and TRBJ2-1): GAGVSQTPSNKVTEKGKYVELRCDPISGHTALYWYRQSLGQGPEFLIYFQGTGAADDSGLPNDRFFAVRPEGSVSTLKIQRTERGDSAVYLCASNSGPNNNEQFFGPGTRLTVL.

V is TRBV6-2 or TRBV6-3 and J is TRBJ2-1; TRBD2 matches at 11 bases. The germline gives CDR1 MNHEY, CDR2 SVGEGT. The CDR3 has 17 amino acids. With V trimmed by 2 bases and J by 5 bases, 8 bases remained unmatched. Written as DNA, the CDR3 is TGTGCCAGCAGTTACCCTAGCGGGAGGTTCAACCACAATGAGCAGTTCTTC. Its translation: CASSYPSGRFNHNEQFF.

This clonotype was recorded a few times. The genes are TRBV29-1 and TRBJ2-5, with a weak D call TRBD2 (7 bases). This CDR3 region has 14 residues. V was clipped by 4 bases and J by 2 bases, with 14 bases between them. Germline V lookup: CDR1 SQVTM, CDR2 ANQGSEA. The chain's CDR3 is CSVGFGGQQETQYF. CDR3 in DNA: TGCAGCGTTGGTTTCGGGGGGCAACAAGAGACCCAGTACTTC.

This clonotype showed up just a few times. The chain uses TRBV13 and TRBJ2-1; 8 positions agree with TRBD2. CDR1 is PRHDT, CDR2 FYEKMQ, per germline (reference sequence). V shed 5 bases, J shed 7 bases, and the junction held 10 bases outside the gene matches. CDR3 size: 15 residues. The CDR3 loop is CASSPRAGRGNEQFF. CDR3 in DNA: TGTGCCAGCAGCCCGCGGGCCGGGAGGGGGAATGAGCAGTTCTTC.

The sample holds a few counts of this clonotype. This chain joins TRBV6-1 and TRBJ2-2; 9 bases agree with TRBD2. The CDR3 is 14 amino acids. With 11 bases clipped from V and 1 base from J, the junction kept 5 bases outside the gene matches. Per the germline V gene, CDR1 is MNHNS and CDR2 is SASEGT. CDR3 DNA: TGTGCCGCGGGGGGGGGTTTGAACACCGGGGAGCTGTTTTTT. Encoded protein: CAAGGGLNTGELFF.

To note about this clonotype: A junction boundary mismatches the germline segment, possibly from a read error. This rearrangement joins TRBV12-3 or TRBV12-4 to TRBJ1-1; D remains ambiguous. This CDR3 comprises 14 residues. CDR3 in DNA: TGTACCAGCAGGTGGGGAGGACTTACGACTGAAGCTTTCTTT. It encodes CTSRWGGLTTEAFF.

This rearrangement joins TRBV20-1 to TRBJ2-7; D possibly corresponds to TRBD2 (6 bases). Between the trimmed V and J ends, which lost 1 base and 2 bases, there was a span of 12 bases. Germline V gene lookup returns CDR1 DFQATT and CDR2 SNEGSKA (reference sequence). This CDR3 is 14 amino acids long. CDR3 DNA: TGCAGTGCTAGAGCCCGGGACTGGACCTACGAGCAGTACTTC. Protein product: CSARARDWTYEQYF.